One T cell receptor beta chain is described in this entry. The specificity of this receptor is unknown. Qualities for individual bases were not recorded, and no much larger clone is one base off. V is pared back by 0 bases and J by 3 bases, with 6 bases lying between the germline termini. Per the germline V gene, SGHRS is the CDR1 and YFSETQ is the CDR2. There are 13 amino acids in the CDR3, from cysteine to phenylalanine inclusive. The only DNA kept is the CDR3, 39 bases in frame from the first base. The sample's treatment or condition, from its label and the paper: some 20 received Ad26.COV2.S at low or high dose, single or two shots; about five received placebo; per-sample allocation not given. Repertoires of vaccine and placebo recipients were sequenced from samples collected on day 63 after the first injection. In Cohort 1b, about two dozen adults aged 18-55 years were enrolled at a single site in Boston, USA, between 29 July and 7 August 2020. Ad26.COV2.S was a replication-incompetent adenovirus type 26 vector that expressed a prefusion-stabilized SARS-CoV-2 spike protein derived from the original Wuhan strain.

TCRbeta CDR3 regions were sequenced with the immunoSEQ Assay. After extraction, genomic DNA underwent amplification by bias-controlled multiplex PCR, followed by high-throughput sequencing. On the authors' methods: To quantify the absolute abundance of every unique TCRbeta CDR3 region, sequences were collapsed and filtered. Usable DNA was measured by amplifying reference genes present in all nucleated cells, and TCRbeta template counts were normalized to that usable DNA to estimate T cell fraction. Repertoire TCRs were annotated as SARS-CoV-2-specific when V gene, CDR3 amino acid sequence and J gene were exactly matched to a known reactive TCR set. The reference SARS-CoV-2 TCR set came from MIRA and was filtered for enrichment in COVID-19-positive ImmuneCODE repertoires, removing public or cross-reactive TCRs. Using the MIRA antigens, annotated TCRs were further analysed by specific ORF or by position within an ORF. Breadth was defined as the number of annotated unique rearrangements divided by the total number of unique productive rearrangements, and depth was defined as the summed frequency of the annotated unique rearrangements. Two-sided Wilcoxon rank-sum tests were applied when comparing TCR breadth between groups. TCRdb carries this immuneACCESS record with in-frame sequences only. Its versions omit some clonotypes, under half of them owing to an unresolved V gene in the studies checked, with the rest unexplained. V and J calls and clone size follow that table, whereas D and trimming were derived from the DNA. The table for this sample lists 350,000 to 450,000 clones; around 87% of them were counted only once. The leading ten clones occupy 3.4% of the sample.

These data belong to a study of Ad26.COV2.S vaccination and SARS-CoV-2 variants (TCRdb year 2021). General notes on the study: Donors in the vaccine arm were drawn from COV1001, a multicentre, randomized, double-blind, placebo-controlled phase I-IIa trial testing Ad26.COV2.S in healthy adults. Ad26.COV2.S was administered intramuscularly at a dose of 5x10^10 or 1x10^11 viral particles, either as one shot or as two shots given 56 days apart. A total of approximately 30 samples were included in the TCR-sequenced set, comprising about 20 Ad26.COV2.S vaccine recipients, 5 placebo recipients and 8 SARS-CoV-2 convalescent individuals. Trial participants were randomized into five groups of five, in which low-dose or high-dose Ad26.COV2.S was given once or twice, or placebo was given on both occasions. Investigators remained blinded to trial group allocation during experiments and outcome assessment. The specificity and breadth of SARS-CoV-2-reactive T cell receptors after Ad26.COV2.S vaccination were assessed by TCRbeta repertoire sequencing.

On the study overall, not on this receptor specifically: After vaccination, spike-specific CD8+ and CD4+ T cell responses were reported to show substantial breadth. Non-spike TCR breadth was comparable between vaccine and placebo recipients, consistent with the vaccine containing only spike. It was noted by the authors that total T cell responses may have been underestimated by the TCR breadth and depth analyses. The study was not powered for comparison of responses between vaccine doses or regimens. Higher spike-specific TCR breadth was observed in Ad26.COV2.S recipients than in placebo recipients (P = 0.0014).

The sequenced sample was peripheral blood, obtained in a trial of Ad26.COV2.S vaccine versus placebo. This receptor was identified in a person between 18 and 59 years old who received the Ad26.COV2.S COVID-19 vaccine or a placebo. The chain is encoded by TRBV5-1 joined to TRBJ1-1; a confident D gene designation cannot be given. The CDR3 protein: CASSLATYTEAFF. The DNA reads TGCGCCAGCAGCTTGGCTACTTACACTGAAGCTTTCTTT.